This TCR beta chain was identified in a study of blood T cell repertoires in COVID-19. Original handling: Nucleated cell counts were estimated from reference gene primer amplification. The protocol was immunoSEQ multiplex PCR, while the TCRdb copy is restricted to in-frame clones and leaves out a portion. V and J calls plus clone size are reproduced from that table; the DNA served to infer D and trimming. The data hold around 65,000 clones, with approximately 80% observed a single time. This clone was picked up a small number of times. The same CDR3 is also encoded by other DNA sequences in this sample. The germline V gene has CDR1 LGHDT and CDR2 YNNKEL (reference sequence). The length of the CDR3 is 15 residues. J gave up 8 bases and V 4 bases, and 10 bases lay outside the gene matches.

The genes are TRBV3-1 (or the pseudogene TRBV3-2) and TRBJ1-4, with TRBD1 matching 7 bases. The receptor was isolated from a woman of 80 years or more with active or convalescent COVID-19. Sample: peripheral blood. In DNA form, the CDR3 reads TGTGCCAGCAGCCCCAGGACAGGCTCGGGGGAAAAACTGTTTTTT. The encoded protein is CASSPRTGSGEKLFF.